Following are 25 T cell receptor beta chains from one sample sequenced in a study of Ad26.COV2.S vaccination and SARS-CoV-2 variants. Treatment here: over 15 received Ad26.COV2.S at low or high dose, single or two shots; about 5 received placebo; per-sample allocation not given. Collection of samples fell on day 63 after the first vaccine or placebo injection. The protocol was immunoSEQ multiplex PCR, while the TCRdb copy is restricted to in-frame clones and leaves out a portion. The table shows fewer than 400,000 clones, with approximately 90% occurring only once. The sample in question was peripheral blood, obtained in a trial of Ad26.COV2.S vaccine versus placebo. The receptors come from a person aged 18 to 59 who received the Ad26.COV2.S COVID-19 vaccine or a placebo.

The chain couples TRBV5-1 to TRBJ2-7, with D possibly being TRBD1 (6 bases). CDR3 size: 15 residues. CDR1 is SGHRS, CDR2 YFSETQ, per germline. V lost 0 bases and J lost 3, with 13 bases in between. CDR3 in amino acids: CASSLVLGRGYEQYF. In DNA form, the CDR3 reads TGCGCCAGCAGCTTGGTTTTAGGCAGGGGCTACGAGCAGTACTTC.

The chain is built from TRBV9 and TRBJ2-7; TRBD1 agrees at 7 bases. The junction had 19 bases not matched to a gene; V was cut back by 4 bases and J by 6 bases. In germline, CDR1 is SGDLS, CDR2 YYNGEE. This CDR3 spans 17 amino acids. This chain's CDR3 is CASSPHGIRTGPTEQYF. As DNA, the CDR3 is TGTGCCAGCAGCCCGCATGGGATAAGGACAGGCCCTACCGAGCAGTACTTC. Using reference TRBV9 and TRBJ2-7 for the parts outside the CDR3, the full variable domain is DSGVTQTPKHLITATGQRVTLRCSPRSGDLSVYWYQQSLDQGLQFLIQYYNGEERAKGNILERFSAQQFPDLHSELNLSSLELGDSALYFCASSPHGIRTGPTEQYFGPGTRLTVT.

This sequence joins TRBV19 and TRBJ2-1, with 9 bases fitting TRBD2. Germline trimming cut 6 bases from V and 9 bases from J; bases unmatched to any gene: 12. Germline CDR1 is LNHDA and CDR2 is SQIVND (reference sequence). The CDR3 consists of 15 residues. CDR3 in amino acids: CASSPPGTSTAEQFF. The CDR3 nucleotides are TGTGCCAGTAGCCCCCCCGGGACTAGCACAGCTGAGCAGTTCTTC. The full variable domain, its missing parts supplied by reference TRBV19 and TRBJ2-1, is DGGITQSPKYLFRKEGQNVTLSCEQNLNHDAMYWYRQDPGQGLRLIYYSQIVNDFQKGDIAEGYSVSREKKESFPLTVTSAQKNPTAFYLCASSPPGTSTAEQFFGPGTRLTVL.

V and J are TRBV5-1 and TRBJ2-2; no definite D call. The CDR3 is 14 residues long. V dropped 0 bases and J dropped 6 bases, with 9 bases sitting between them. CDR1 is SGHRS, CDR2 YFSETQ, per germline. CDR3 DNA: TGCGCCAGCAGCTTGGAAGGGCACGCCGGGGAGCTGTTTTTT. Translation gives CASSLEGHAGELFF.

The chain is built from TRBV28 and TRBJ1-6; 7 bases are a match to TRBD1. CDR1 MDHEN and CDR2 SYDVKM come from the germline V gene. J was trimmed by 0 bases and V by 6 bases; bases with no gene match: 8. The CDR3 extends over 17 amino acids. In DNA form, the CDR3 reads TGTGCCAGCAGCGGACCGGGACAGCTCTCCTATAATTCACCCCTCCACTTT. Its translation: CASSGPGQLSYNSPLHF.

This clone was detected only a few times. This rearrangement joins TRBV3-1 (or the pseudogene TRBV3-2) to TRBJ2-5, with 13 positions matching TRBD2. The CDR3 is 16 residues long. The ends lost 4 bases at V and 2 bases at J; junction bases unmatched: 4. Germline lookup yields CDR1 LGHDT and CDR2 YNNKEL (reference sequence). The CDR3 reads CASSPGTSGVQETQYF. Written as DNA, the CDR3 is TGTGCCAGCAGCCCCGGGACTAGCGGGGTTCAAGAGACCCAGTACTTC.

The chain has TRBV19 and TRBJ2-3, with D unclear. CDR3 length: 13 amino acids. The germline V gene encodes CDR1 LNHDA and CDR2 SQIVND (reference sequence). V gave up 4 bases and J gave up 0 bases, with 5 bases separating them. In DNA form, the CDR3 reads TGTGCCAGTAGTAATCCGAGCACAGATACGCAGTATTTT. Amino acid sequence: CASSNPSTDTQYF.

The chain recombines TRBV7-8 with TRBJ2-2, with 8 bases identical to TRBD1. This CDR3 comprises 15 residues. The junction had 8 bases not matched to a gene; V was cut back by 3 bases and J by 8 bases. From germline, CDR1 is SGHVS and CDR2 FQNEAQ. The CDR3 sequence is CASSLGRTGRGELFF. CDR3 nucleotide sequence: TGTGCCAGCAGCTTGGGACGGACAGGGAGAGGGGAGCTGTTTTTT.

CDR3 sequence reads: CATSDTRKNTGELFF. In nucleotides, the CDR3 is TGTGCCACCAGTGATACACGTAAGAACACCGGGGAGCTGTTTTTT. The chain combines TRBV24-1 with TRBJ2-2; unclear D gene. This CDR3 has 15 amino acids. Between the trimmed V and J ends, which lost 3 bases and 1 base, there was a span of 8 bases. Per germline, CDR1 KGHDR and CDR2 SFDVKD.

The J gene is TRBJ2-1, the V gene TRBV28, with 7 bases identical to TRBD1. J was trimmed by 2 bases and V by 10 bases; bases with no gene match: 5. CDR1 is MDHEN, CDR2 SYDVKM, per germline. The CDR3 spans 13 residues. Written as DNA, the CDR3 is TGTGCCACCCGACAGGGACCCTACAATGAGCAGTTCTTC. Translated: CATRQGPYNEQFF.

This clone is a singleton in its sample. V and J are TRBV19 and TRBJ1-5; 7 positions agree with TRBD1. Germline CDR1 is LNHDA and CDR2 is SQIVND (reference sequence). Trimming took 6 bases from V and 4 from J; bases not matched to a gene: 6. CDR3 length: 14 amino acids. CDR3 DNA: TGTGCCAGTAGCCGGGGGGACAGAAATCAGCCCCAGCATTTT. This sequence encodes CASSRGDRNQPQHF.

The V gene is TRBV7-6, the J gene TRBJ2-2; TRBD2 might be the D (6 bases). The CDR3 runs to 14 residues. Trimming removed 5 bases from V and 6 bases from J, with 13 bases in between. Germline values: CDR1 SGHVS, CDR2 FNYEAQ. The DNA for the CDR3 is TGTGCCAGCAGCCCCGAGGCGGGATCCGGGGAGCTGTTTTTT. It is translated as CASSPEAGSGELFF.

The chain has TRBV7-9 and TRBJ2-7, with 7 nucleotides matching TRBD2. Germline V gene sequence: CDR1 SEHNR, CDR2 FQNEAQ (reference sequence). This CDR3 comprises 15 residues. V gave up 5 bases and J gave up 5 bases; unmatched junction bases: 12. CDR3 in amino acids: CASSPGGSRAHEQYF. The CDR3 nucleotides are TGTGCCAGCAGCCCCGGGGGGTCCAGGGCCCACGAGCAGTACTTC.

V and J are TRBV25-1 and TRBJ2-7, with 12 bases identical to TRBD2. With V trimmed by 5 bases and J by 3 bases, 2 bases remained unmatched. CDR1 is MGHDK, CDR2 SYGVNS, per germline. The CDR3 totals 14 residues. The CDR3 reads CASSQTSGSYEQYF. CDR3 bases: TGTGCCAGCAGTCAGACTAGCGGGAGCTACGAGCAGTACTTC.

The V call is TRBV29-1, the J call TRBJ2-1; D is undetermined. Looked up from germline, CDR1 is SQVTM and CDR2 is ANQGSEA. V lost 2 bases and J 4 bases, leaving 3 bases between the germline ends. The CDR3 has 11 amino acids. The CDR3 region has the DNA TGCAGCGTTGAAACGTACAATGAGCAGTTCTTC. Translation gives CSVETYNEQFF.

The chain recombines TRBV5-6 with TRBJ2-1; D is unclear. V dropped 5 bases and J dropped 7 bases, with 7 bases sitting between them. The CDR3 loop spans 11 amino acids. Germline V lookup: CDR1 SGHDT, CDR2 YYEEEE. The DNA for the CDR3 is TGTGCCAGCAGTAGTATAAATGAGCAGTTCTTC. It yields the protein CASSSINEQFF.

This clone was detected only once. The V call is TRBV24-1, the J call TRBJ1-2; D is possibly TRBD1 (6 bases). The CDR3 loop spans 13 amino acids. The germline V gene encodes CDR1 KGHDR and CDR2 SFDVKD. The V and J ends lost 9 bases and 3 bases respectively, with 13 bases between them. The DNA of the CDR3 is TGTGCCACCTTTGGGGGCCCCTACTATGGCTACACCTTC. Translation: CATFGGPYYGYTF.

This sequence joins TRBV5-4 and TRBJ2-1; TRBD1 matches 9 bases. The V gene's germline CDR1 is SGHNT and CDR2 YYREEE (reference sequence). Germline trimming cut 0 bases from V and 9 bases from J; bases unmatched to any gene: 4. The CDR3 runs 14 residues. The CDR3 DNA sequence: TGTGCCAGCAGCTTGGAACAGGGGGCCGGTGAGCAGTTCTTC. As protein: CASSLEQGAGEQFF.

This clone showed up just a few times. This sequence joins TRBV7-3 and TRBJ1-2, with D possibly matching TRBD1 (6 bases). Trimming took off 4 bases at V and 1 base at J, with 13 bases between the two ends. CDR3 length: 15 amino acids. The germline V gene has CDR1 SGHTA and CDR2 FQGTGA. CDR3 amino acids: CASSSAPGDNYGYTF. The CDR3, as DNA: TGTGCCAGCAGCTCTGCCCCAGGGGATAACTATGGCTACACCTTC. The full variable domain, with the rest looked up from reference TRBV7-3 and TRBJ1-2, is GAGVSQTPSNKVTEKGKYVELRCDPISGHTALYWYRQSLGQGPEFLIYFQGTGAADDSGLPNDRFFAVRPEGSVSTLKIQRTERGDSAVYLCASSSAPGDNYGYTFGSGTRLTVV.

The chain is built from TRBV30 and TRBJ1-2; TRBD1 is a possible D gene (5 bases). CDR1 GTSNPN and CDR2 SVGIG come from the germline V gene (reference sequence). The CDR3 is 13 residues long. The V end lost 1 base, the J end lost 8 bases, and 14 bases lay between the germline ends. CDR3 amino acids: CAWSGGGAAGYTF. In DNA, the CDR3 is TGTGCCTGGAGTGGCGGCGGGGCCGCGGGCTACACCTTC.

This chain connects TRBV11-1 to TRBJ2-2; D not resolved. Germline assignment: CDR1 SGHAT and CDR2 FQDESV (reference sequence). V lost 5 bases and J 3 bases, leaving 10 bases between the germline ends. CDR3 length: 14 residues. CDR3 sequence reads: CASSPRLDTGELFF. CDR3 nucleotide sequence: TGTGCCAGCAGCCCCCGTCTCGACACCGGGGAGCTGTTTTTT.

The CDR3, as DNA: TGCGCCAGCAGCCAAGACCCCGGGAAGGAGAACATTCAGTACTTC. This codes for CASSQDPGKENIQYF. The rearrangement joins TRBV4-1 to TRBJ2-4, with D possibly TRBD2 on 5 matching bases. CDR1 is MGHRA, CDR2 YSYEKL, per germline. The CDR3 spans 15 residues. V lost 0 bases to trimming and J lost 7 bases, with 13 bases between them.

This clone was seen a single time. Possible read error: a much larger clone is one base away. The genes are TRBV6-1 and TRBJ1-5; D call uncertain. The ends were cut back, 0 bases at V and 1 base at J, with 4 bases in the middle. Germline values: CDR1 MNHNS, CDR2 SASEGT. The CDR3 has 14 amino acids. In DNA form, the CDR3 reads TGTGCCAGCAGTGAAGCAGGGAGCAATCAGCCCCAGCATTTT. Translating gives CASSEAGSNQPQHF.

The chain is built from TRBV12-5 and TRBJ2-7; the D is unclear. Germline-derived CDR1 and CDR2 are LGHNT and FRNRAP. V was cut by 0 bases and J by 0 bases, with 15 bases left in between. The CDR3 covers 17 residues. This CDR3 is CASGLVLAGPSSYEQYF. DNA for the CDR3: TGTGCTAGTGGTTTGGTACTCGCAGGCCCCAGCTCCTACGAGCAGTACTTC.

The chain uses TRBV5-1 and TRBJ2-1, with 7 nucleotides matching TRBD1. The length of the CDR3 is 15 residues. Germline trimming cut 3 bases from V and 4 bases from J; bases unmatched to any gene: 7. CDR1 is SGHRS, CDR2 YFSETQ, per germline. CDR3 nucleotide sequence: TGCGCCAGCAGCTCTAGGGGGCAGGGGTACAATGAGCAGTTCTTC. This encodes CASSSRGQGYNEQFF.